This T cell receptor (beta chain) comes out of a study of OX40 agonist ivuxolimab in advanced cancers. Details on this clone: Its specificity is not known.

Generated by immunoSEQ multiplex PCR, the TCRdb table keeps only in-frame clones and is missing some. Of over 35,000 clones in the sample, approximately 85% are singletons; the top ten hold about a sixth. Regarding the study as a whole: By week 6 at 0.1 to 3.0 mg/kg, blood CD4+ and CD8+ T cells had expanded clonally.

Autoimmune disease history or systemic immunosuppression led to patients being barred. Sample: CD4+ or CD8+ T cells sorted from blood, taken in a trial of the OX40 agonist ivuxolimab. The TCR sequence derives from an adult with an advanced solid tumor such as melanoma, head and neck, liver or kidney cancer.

The CDR3 coding sequence is TGTGCCAGCAGTTCTCAGCCGGAGGCCAGACCTGTTCTAGCCAAAAACATTCAGTACTTC. Encoded protein: CASSSQPEARPVLAKNIQYF. The rearrangement joins TRBV7-3 to TRBJ2-4; tentative D call: TRBD2 (5 bases). The CDR3 has 20 amino acids. V gave up 6 bases and J gave up 0 bases, with 27 bases separating them. The germline CDR1 and CDR2 sequences are SGHTA and FQGTGA.